What follows is one TCR beta chain and its context. The antigen is undetermined. The PCR contained 60 Vbeta and 13 Jbeta primers. Profiling relied on immunoSEQ multiplex PCR, and the TCRdb table lists in-frame clones only, not all of them. There are more than 85,000 clones in the sample; approximately 9% occur only once, and about 5% lies in the top ten. This CDR3 is built from 16 residues. Germline trimming cut 4 bases from V and 5 bases from J; bases unmatched to any gene: 9. From germline, CDR1 is MNHEY and CDR2 SMNVEV (reference sequence). This entry belongs to a study of cytomegalovirus exposure and HLA in healthy donors. Overall study results and limits: Later analysis showed most CMV-associated TCR beta chains appearing HLA-restricted. Common viral pathogens were later found to be apparently linked to several of the most significant clusters.

This rearrangement joins TRBV27 to TRBJ2-1; 9 positions agree with TRBD2. This TCR derives from a man between 45 and 60 years old in good health and CMV-seropositive. The sequenced sample consisted of PBMCs. For the CDR3, the DNA is TGTGCCAGCAGTTCCCTAGCGGGATGGCCCAACAATGAGCAGTTCTTC. Protein sequence: CASSSLAGWPNNEQFF.